This T cell receptor beta chain was found in a study of STAT5B mutations in CD4+ large granular lymphocyte leukemia. Study findings and constraints: The CD4+ versus CD8+ T-LGLL clonality difference may reflect limited sample size.

Using immunoSEQ multiplex PCR, the repertoire was profiled, and TCRdb retains in-frame clones only, with some absent. The table records about 4,000 clones, 76% of them present only once. In germline, CDR1 is MNHNS, CDR2 SASEGT. The CDR3 extends over 15 amino acids. V dropped 4 bases and J dropped 8 bases, with 18 bases sitting between them. Turning to this clone: Its matching antigen is unknown.

Sample: PBMCs. This sequence originates from a man between 70 and 80 years old with CD4+ T-cell large granular lymphocyte leukemia. The V gene is TRBV6-1, the J gene TRBJ1-5; D is perhaps TRBD1 (5 bases). The CDR3 loop reads CASSAFDRGKKPQHF. The CDR3 DNA reads TGTGCCAGCAGTGCCTTTGACAGAGGGAAAAAGCCCCAGCATTTT.